This T cell receptor beta chain was observed in a study of cytomegalovirus exposure and HLA in healthy donors. Germline CDR1 SEHNR, CDR2 FQNEAQ (reference sequence). The CDR3 extends over 15 amino acids. Trimming pared 5 bases from V and 3 bases from J, leaving 17 bases between. 60 Vbeta and 13 Jbeta primers were used in PCR. Profiling relied on immunoSEQ multiplex PCR, and the TCRdb table lists in-frame clones only, not all of them. The table records 150,000 to 200,000 clones, around 77% of them present only once. A few counts support this clone. The sequenced sample was PBMCs. The V and J genes are TRBV7-9 and TRBJ2-7, with a weak D call TRBD2 (6 bases). This clonotype was obtained from a man younger than 40 in good health and CMV-seronegative. In DNA, the CDR3 is TGTGCCAGCAGCCTAACGGACTATGTCCTCTACGAGCAGTACTTC. It yields the protein CASSLTDYVLYEQYF.